This TCR beta chain is drawn from a study of CD4 and CD8 cells across lung adenocarcinoma regions. TCRdb reanalysed the PCR reads using MiXCR and keeps one entry per CDR3 protein. This sample has about 25,000 distinct CDR3 sequences, with under 60% found just once. The patients had localized lung adenocarcinoma, a non-small cell subtype. The CDR3 extends over 13 amino acids. The ends were cut back, 2 bases at V and 6 bases at J, with 9 bases in the middle. Germline CDR1 reads SGHNT; CDR2 reads YYREEE (reference sequence). The sample taken for sequencing was CD8+ T cells from the center of a lung tumor. The chain is built from TRBV5-4 and TRBJ2-1; maybe TRBD2 (6 bases). The source of this sequence is a male donor with lung adenocarcinoma. The CD4 and CD8 labels of this study may be unreliable. CDR3 sequence (DNA): TGTGCCAGCAGCTTCGAGCGGGCCAATGAGCAGTTCTTC. This translates into CASSFERANEQFF.